This T cell receptor (beta chain) was captured by sequencing in a study of T cells in women clearing cervical HPV infection. Study-wide points: Unknown T-cell numbers per sample may underlie the richness differences. CIN3+ cases had significantly higher TCR richness than controls; evenness did not differ.

The repertoire was sequenced with immunoSEQ multiplex PCR; TCRdb's copy has only in-frame clones and lacks some. The sample's table shows 31,000 or so clones. For this clone: Its antigen is as yet unknown. The CDR3 end falls 3 residues outside the read, so it is completed with the germline J gene.

The CDR3 is 13 amino acids. Trimming took off 5 bases at V and 7 bases at J, with 12 bases between the two ends. The germline CDR1 and CDR2 sequences are MNHEY and SVGEGT. The chain uses TRBV6-2 or TRBV6-3 and TRBJ1-5; D is possibly TRBD1 (6 bases). The receptor was isolated from a woman aged 18-69 years with a cervical HPV16 infection that either progressed to CIN3+ or cleared (not recorded which). Input material: blood buffy coat. Incomplete CDR3 DNA: TGTGCCAGCAGTGACAGGTGGGGCCAGCCC. Amino acids: CASSDRWGQP. The full CDR3 sequence reads CASSDRWGQPQHF.